This is a list of T cell receptor beta chains from one sample in a study of shared T cell receptors in the human thymus. The assay was immunoSEQ multiplex PCR, and TCRdb's table has in-frame clones only and misses some. Of 700,000 or so clones detected, around 85% appear once; the ten largest clones hold 0.0095% to 0.013%. The data were also submitted as part of a second study, on human thymus T cells.

Specimen: thymocytes. The receptors were sampled from a girl in the first two years of life with a congenital heart defect. CDR3s include the opening cysteine and the closing phenylalanine or tryptophan. The D gene is left open where the match is weak. Expanded clones are given a class, and other clones once, few, many or no size at all.

clone_size j_call v_call d_call cdr3_nt cdr3_aa
NA TRBJ1-1 TRBV30 TRBD1 TGTGCCTGGATGGGCAGGGGGTGGAACACTGAAGCTTTCTTT CAWMGRGWNTEAFF
NA TRBJ1-5 TRBV5-5 TRBD1 TGTGCCAGCAGCTCCTTCACAGGGGGAGAAGGACAGCCCCAGCATTTT CASSSFTGGEGQPQHF
NA TRBJ2-3 TRBV5-1 TRBD1 TGCGCCAGCAGCTTGGAATACAGGGGTGGTTTAAGCACAGATACGCAGTATTTT CASSLEYRGGLSTDTQYF
NA TRBJ1-2 TRBV5-6 NA TGTGCCAGCAGCTTATCTCGGAGTGGCTACACCTTC CASSLSRSGYTF
NA TRBJ1-2 TRBV5-6 NA TGTGCCAGCAGCTTGGATTTAGGACACAACTATGGCTACACCTTC CASSLDLGHNYGYTF
few TRBJ2-5 TRBV7-9 NA TGTGCCAGCAGCTCTCCTCGGGCCACGGAGGAAGAGACCCAGTACTTC CASSSPRATEEETQYF
once TRBJ1-5 TRBV19 NA TGTGCCAGCCGCCGTTCCCGGGTTTCCGGTCAGCCCCAGCATTTT CASRRSRVSGQPQHF
NA TRBJ1-1 TRBV5-1 NA TGCGCCAGCAGCTTAGACAAGGGGCCCCCTACGCTCGGGGCTTTCTTT CASSLDKGPPTLGAFF
once TRBJ1-1 TRBV4-1 NA TGCGCCAGCAGCCGGTATCCGCAGGGGAGCACTGAAGCTTTCTTT CASSRYPQGSTEAFF
NA TRBJ1-6 TRBV27 NA TGTGCCAGCAGTCCTAGACAGAGCTCCTATAATTCACCCCTCCACTTT CASSPRQSSYNSPLHF
NA TRBJ1-1 TRBV29-1 NA TGCAGCGTCCTAGGGGGATTTGAAGCTTTCTTT CSVLGGFEAFF
NA TRBJ1-5 TRBV5-8 NA TGTGCCAGCAGCTTGGACCCCGGTTCGCCCCAGCATTTT CASSLDPGSPQHF
NA TRBJ1-1 TRBV25-1 TRBD1 TGTGCCAGCAGTGAATCGGGACAGGGGGGATGGAACACTGAAGCTTTCTTT CASSESGQGGWNTEAFF
once TRBJ2-4 TRBV29-1 NA TGCAGCGTTGAAGATCGGGAGAAGCGGGACATTCAGTACTTC CSVEDREKRDIQYF
NA TRBJ2-5 TRBV7-6 TRBD2 TGTGCCAGCAGCACACAGAACGGGACTAGCGGGGGAAAATGCCAAGAGACCCAGTACTTC CASSTQNGTSGGKCQETQYF
NA TRBJ2-7 TRBV28 NA TGTGCCAGCAGTTTAGTGACAGGTTCCTACGAGCAGTACTTC CASSLVTGSYEQYF
NA TRBJ2-7 TRBV2 NA TGTGCCAGCAGTGGGCCTGAGCAGTACTTC CASSGPEQYF
NA TRBJ2-6 TRBV11-2 NA TGTGCCAGCAGCTTTATCGGGGGCTCTGGGGCCAACGTCCTGACTTTC CASSFIGGSGANVLTF
NA TRBJ1-5 TRBV21-1 NA TGTGCCAGCAGCTTTCGGAAGGGACAGAGCGGCAATCAGCCCCAGCATTTT CASSFRKGQSGNQPQHF
once TRBJ2-5 TRBV6-5 TRBD1 TGTGCCAGCAGTGAGGAGACAGGGTTAGAGATCCAGTACTTC CASSEETGLEIQYF
NA TRBJ1-2 TRBV2 NA TGTGCCAGCAGGGGGCGCCGGCAGGGCAACTATGGCTACACCTTC CASRGRRQGNYGYTF
NA TRBJ1-1 TRBV19 NA TGTGCCAGTGGCGCAGGGGTGAACACTGAAGCTTTCTTT CASGAGVNTEAFF
NA TRBJ2-1 TRBV5-6 TRBD2 TGTGCCAGCAGCTTCGCTAGCGGGGGGGCCGGTTCCAATGAGCAGTTCTTC CASSFASGGAGSNEQFF
NA TRBJ1-6 TRBV4-3 NA TGCGCCAGCAGCCAAGTAGTTAATTCCCCCCTCCACTTT CASSQVVNSPLHF
NA TRBJ1-6 TRBV10-3 NA TGTGCCATCGGAGCAGCCGTAAATTCACCCCTCCACTTT CAIGAAVNSPLHF
NA TRBJ1-5 TRBV5-8 NA TGTGCCAGCAGCCTGACGAGCAGGGGAAGGGCTAAGCCCCAGCATTTT CASSLTSRGRAKPQHF
once TRBJ1-1 TRBV10-2 NA TGCGCCAGCAGTGTGCGCAGGGAGGGGAACACTGAAGCTTTCTTT CASSVRREGNTEAFF
NA TRBJ1-1 TRBV4-1 NA TGCGCCAGCAGCCAACGGAGCAAATTGAACACTGAAGCTTTCTTT CASSQRSKLNTEAFF
NA TRBJ2-1 TRBV9 TRBD1 TGTGCCAGCAGCGGGTTGGGACAGAGCTCCTACAATGAGCAGTTCTTC CASSGLGQSSYNEQFF
NA TRBJ2-7 TRBV10-3 NA TGTGCCATCAGTGATCTGACAGGGGAGGGTCCCTACGAGCAGTACTTC CAISDLTGEGPYEQYF
NA TRBJ1-1 TRBV20-1 NA TGCAGTGCTCGGTACACTGAAGCTTTCTTT CSARYTEAFF
NA TRBJ2-5 TRBV4-1 NA TGCGCCAGCAGCCAAGAGGGGACAAACTGGGGGGGGGAGACCCAGTACTTC CASSQEGTNWGGETQYF
NA TRBJ1-1 TRBV6-5 NA TGTGCCAGCAGTCCCGGGAGGGTGAACACTGAAGCTTTCTTT CASSPGRVNTEAFF
few TRBJ2-3 TRBV6-1 TRBD2 TGTGCCAGCAGTGGAAAGCGGGGGGCCAAGGCAGCTACAGATACGCAGTATTTT CASSGKRGAKAATDTQYF
NA TRBJ1-1 TRBV7-4 NA TGTGCCAGCAGCTGGGGAAACAGGATTTTTAGAAGCACTGAAGCTTTCTTT CASSWGNRIFRSTEAFF
NA TRBJ2-5 TRBV6-5 TRBD2 TGTGCCAGCAGTTACACCCGCGGGGGGGCGGCCCAGTACTTC CASSYTRGGAAQYF
NA TRBJ2-3 TRBV2 NA TGTGCCAGCGGGTCGGAGAACACAGATACGCAGTATTTT CASGSENTDTQYF
NA TRBJ2-7 TRBV5-1 TRBD1 TGCGCCAGCAGTCCCCGACAGGGCTACTACGAGCAGTACTTC CASSPRQGYYEQYF
NA TRBJ2-3 TRBV7-9 TRBD2 TGTGCCAGCAGCTGGACCAACGGGACTAGCGGGGGGTCAGATACGCAGTATTTT CASSWTNGTSGGSDTQYF
NA TRBJ2-3 TRBV6-6 TRBD1 TGTGCCAGCAGTTACCGACAGGGGGAACCAGATACGCAGTATTTT CASSYRQGEPDTQYF
once TRBJ1-4 TRBV5-1 TRBD1 TGCGCCAGCAGCCCAACGTGGACAGGGGGCGGGAAACTGTTTTTT CASSPTWTGGGKLFF
once TRBJ2-7 TRBV27 NA TGTGCCAGCAGTGGCGGTGGGGGGTCCTCCTACGAGCAGTACTTC CASSGGGGSSYEQYF
NA TRBJ2-7 TRBV9 NA TGTGCCAGCAGCGTAGGGGCGGGTGAGGAGCAGTACTTC CASSVGAGEEQYF
NA TRBJ2-3 TRBV5-1 NA TGCGCCAGCAGCTTGGACAGTTATACGCAGTATTTT CASSLDSYTQYF
NA TRBJ2-1 TRBV4-3 NA TGCGCCAGCAGCCAAGTTACTGGAGCCCCTAAAGCATATGAGCAGTTCTTC CASSQVTGAPKAYEQFF
NA TRBJ2-5 TRBV9 NA TGTGCCAGCAGCGTAGGTCGGCTCTCAACAGGAACGTACCAAGAGACCCAGTACTTC CASSVGRLSTGTYQETQYF
NA TRBJ1-2 TRBV30 NA TGTGCCTGGAGTGCCCAGGGCTATGGCTACACCTTC CAWSAQGYGYTF
NA TRBJ2-2 TRBV7-2 NA TGTGCCAGCAGCTTCGCACTGAACACCGGGGAGCTGTTTTTT CASSFALNTGELFF
NA TRBJ1-2 TRBV30 NA TGTGCCTGGGGGTCCGCGGACAAAAACTATGGCTACACCTTC CAWGSADKNYGYTF
NA TRBJ1-4 TRBV2 TRBD1 TGTGCCAGCAGTGAAGGAAGGGACAGGGCCCCTAATGAAAAACTGTTTTTT CASSEGRDRAPNEKLFF
NA TRBJ2-3 TRBV12-5 NA TGTGCTAGTGGTTTGGGGGACAACACAGATACGCAGTATTTT CASGLGDNTDTQYF
NA TRBJ1-1 TRBV7-8 TRBD1 TGTGCCAGCAGCTTAGCAGGGTCGGGACAGGGGCGGACTGAAGCTTTCTTT CASSLAGSGQGRTEAFF
NA TRBJ2-7 TRBV5-4 NA TGTGCCAGCAGCTTAGTGGCAGGGAGGAGAAGTTACGAGCAGTACTTC CASSLVAGRRSYEQYF
NA TRBJ2-2 TRBV19 NA TGTGCCTGCGCGTCGGGCGGGGAGCTGTTTTTT CACASGGELFF
NA TRBJ2-7 TRBV6-1 TRBD1 TGTGCCAGCAGTGAAGTTGGAGTTTTTGGGACAGGGCCAGGTTTTTTTGGCTACGAGCAGTACTTC CASSEVGVFGTGPGFFGYEQYF